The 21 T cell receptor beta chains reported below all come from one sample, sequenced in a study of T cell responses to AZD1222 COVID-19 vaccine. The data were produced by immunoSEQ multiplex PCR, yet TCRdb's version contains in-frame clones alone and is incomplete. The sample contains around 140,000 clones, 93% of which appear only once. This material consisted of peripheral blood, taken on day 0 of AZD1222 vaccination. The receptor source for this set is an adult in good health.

In DNA, the CDR3 is TGTGCCAGCTCACCGACAGGGGTTGATAATTCACCCCTCCACTTT. Translated: CASSPTGVDNSPLHF. The rearrangement joins TRBV18 to TRBJ1-6; 8 bases are a match to TRBD1. The germline V gene encodes CDR1 KGHSH and CDR2 LQKENI. V shed 3 bases, J shed 5 bases, and the junction held 3 bases outside the gene matches. CDR3 size: 15 residues.

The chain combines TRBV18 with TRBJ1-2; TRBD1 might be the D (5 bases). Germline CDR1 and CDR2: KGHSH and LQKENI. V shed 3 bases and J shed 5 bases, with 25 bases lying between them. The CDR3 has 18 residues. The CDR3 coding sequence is TGTGCCAGCTCACCGGCTCGAGCGAAGGGGCGAGAGGGGTATGGCTACACCTTC. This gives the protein CASSPARAKGREGYGYTF. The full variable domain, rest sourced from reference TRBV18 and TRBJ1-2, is NAGVMQNPRHLVRRRGQEARLRCSPMKGHSHVYWYRQLPEEGLKFMVYLQKENIIDESGMPKERFSAEFPKEGPSILRIQQVVRGDSAAYFCASSPARAKGREGYGYTFGSGTRLTVV.

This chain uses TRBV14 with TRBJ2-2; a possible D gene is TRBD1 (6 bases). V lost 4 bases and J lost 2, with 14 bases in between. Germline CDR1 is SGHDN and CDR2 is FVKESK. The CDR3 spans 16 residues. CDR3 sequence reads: CASSLGQSINTGELFF. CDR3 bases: TGTGCCAGCAGCCTCGGACAGTCGATCAACACCGGGGAGCTGTTTTTT.

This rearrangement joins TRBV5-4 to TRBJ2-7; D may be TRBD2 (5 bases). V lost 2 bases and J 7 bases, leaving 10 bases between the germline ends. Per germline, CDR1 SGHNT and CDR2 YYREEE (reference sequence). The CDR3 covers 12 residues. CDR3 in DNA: TGTGCCAGCAGCTTCCTCGAGGGAGAGCAGTACTTC. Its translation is CASSFLEGEQYF.

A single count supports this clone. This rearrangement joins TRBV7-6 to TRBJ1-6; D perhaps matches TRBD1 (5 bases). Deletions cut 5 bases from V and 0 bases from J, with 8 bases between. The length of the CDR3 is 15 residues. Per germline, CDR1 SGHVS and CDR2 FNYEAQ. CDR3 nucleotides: TGTGCCAGCAGCAGAGACAGCTCCTATAATTCACCCCTCCACTTT. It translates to CASSRDSSYNSPLHF. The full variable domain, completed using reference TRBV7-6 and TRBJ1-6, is GAGVSQSPRYKVTKRGQDVALRCDPISGHVSLYWYRQALGQGPEFLTYFNYEAQQDKSGLPNDRFSAERPEGSISTLTIQRTEQRDSAMYRCASSRDSSYNSPLHFGNGTRLTVT.

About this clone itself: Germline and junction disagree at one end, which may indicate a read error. Here the CDR3 DNA reads TGTGCCGGCAGCTTTGGGGGTCCTGCTGAAAAACTGTTTTTT. Translating it yields CAGSFGGPAEKLFF. The chain employs TRBV5-8 and TRBJ1-4, with D maybe TRBD1 (5 bases). The CDR3 contains 14 residues. Germline V gene data show CDR1 as SGHTS and CDR2 as YDEGEE.

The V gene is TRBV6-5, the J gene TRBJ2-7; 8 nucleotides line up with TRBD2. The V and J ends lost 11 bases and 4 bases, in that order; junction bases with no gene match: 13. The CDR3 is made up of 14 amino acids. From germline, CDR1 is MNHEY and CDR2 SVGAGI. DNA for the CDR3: TGTGCCGGACTAACTAGCGGACCATTATACGAGCAGTACTTC. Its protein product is CAGLTSGPLYEQYF.

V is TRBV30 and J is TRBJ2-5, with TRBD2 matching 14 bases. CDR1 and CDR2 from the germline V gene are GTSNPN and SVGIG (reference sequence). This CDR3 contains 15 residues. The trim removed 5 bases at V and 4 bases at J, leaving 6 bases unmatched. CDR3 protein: CAWQGLAGVGETQYF. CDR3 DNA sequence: TGTGCCTGGCAGGGACTAGCGGGGGTAGGAGAGACCCAGTACTTC. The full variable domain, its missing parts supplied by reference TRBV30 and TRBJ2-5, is SQTIHQWPATLVQPVGSPLSLECTVEGTSNPNLYWYRQAAGRGLQLLFYSVGIGQISSEVPQNLSASRPQDRQFILSSKKLLLSDSGFYLCAWQGLAGVGETQYFGPGTRLLVL.

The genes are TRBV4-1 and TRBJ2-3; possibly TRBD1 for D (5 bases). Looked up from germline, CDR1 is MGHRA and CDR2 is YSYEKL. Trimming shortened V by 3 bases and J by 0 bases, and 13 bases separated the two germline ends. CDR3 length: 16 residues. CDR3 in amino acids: CASSQNPPGSTDTQYF. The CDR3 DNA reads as TGCGCCAGCAGCCAGAACCCTCCAGGGAGCACAGATACGCAGTATTTT.

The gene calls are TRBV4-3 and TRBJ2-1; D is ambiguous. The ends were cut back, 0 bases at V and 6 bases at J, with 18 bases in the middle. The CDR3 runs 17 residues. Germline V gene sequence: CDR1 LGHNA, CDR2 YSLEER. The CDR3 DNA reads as TGCGCCAGCAGCCAAGACTCTGAAAGATGGCCACCCAATGAGCAGTTCTTC. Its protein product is CASSQDSERWPPNEQFF.

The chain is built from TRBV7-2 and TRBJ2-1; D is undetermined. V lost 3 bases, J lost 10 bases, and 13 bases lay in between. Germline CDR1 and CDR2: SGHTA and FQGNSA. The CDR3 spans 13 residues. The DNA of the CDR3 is TGTGCCAGCAGCTTGACTCGGGTGTGGGAGCAGTTCTTC. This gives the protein CASSLTRVWEQFF.

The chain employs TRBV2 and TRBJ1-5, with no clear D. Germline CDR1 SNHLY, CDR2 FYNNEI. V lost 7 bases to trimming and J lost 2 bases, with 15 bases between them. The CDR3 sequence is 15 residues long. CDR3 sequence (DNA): TGTGCCAGCACGAGTTGGGAGATGGGCAATCAGCCCCAGCATTTT. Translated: CASTSWEMGNQPQHF.

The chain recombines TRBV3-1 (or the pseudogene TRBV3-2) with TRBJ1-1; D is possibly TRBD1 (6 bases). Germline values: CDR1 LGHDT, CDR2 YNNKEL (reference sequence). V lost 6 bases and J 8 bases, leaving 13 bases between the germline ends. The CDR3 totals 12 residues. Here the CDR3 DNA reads TGTGCCAGCAGTCCAGGGGACGTCGAAGCTTTCTTT. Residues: CASSPGDVEAFF.

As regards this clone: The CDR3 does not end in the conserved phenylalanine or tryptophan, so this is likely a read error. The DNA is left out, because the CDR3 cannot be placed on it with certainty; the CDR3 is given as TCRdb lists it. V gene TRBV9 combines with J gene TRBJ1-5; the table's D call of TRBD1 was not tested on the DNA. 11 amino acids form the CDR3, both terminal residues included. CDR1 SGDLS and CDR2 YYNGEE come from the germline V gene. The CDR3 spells CASSVIDRALL.

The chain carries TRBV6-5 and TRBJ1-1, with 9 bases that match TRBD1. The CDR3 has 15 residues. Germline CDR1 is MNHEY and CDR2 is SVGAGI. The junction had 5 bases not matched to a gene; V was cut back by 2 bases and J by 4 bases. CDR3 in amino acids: CASSYDRGSFTEAFF. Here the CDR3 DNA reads TGTGCCAGCAGTTACGACAGGGGGTCGTTCACTGAAGCTTTCTTT.

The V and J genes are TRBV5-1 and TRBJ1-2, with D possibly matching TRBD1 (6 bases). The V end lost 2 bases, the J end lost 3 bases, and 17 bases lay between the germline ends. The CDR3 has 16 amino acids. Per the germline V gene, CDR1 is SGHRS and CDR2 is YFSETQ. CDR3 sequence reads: CASSFGPDRRDYGYTF. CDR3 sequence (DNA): TGCGCCAGCAGCTTTGGCCCGGACAGACGTGACTATGGCTACACCTTC.

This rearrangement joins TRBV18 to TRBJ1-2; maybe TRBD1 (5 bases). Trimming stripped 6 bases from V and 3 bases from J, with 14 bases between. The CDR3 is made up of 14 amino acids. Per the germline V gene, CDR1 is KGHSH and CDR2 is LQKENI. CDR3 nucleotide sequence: TGTGCCAGCTCTCCCGGGGCCGGGGACTATGGCTACACCTTC. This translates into CASSPGAGDYGYTF.

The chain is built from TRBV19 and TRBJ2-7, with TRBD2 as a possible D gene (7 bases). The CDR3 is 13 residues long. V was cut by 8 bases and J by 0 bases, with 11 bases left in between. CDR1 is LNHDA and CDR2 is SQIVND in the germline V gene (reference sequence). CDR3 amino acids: CASGRGASYEQYF. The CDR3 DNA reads TGTGCCAGTGGTCGGGGGGCCTCCTACGAGCAGTACTTC. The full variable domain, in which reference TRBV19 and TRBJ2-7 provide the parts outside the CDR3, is DGGITQSPKYLFRKEGQNVTLSCEQNLNHDAMYWYRQDPGQGLRLIYYSQIVNDFQKGDIAEGYSVSREKKESFPLTVTSAQKNPTAFYLCASGRGASYEQYFGPGTRLTVT.

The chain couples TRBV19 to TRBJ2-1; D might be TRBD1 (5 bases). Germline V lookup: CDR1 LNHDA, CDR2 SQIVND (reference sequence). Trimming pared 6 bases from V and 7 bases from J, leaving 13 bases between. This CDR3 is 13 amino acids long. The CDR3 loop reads CASSLGVGNEQFF. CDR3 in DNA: TGTGCCAGTAGCCTAGGGGTGGGGAATGAGCAGTTCTTC.

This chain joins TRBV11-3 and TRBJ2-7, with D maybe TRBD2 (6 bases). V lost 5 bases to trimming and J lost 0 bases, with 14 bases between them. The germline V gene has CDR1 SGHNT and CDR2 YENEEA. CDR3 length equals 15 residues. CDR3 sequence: CASSPGGLGSYEQYF. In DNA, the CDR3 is TGTGCCAGCAGCCCCGGAGGGTTGGGCTCCTACGAGCAGTACTTC.

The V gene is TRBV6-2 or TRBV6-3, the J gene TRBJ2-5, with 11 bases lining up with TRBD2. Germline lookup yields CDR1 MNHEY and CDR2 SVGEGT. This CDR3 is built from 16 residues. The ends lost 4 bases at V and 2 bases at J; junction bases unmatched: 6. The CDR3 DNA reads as TGTGCCAGCAGTTTTCCGGGACTAGCGGTTCAAGAGACCCAGTACTTC. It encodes CASSFPGLAVQETQYF.